The clone carrying this T cell receptor beta chain has ten or more counts. This record comes from a study of T cell repertoires in cytomegalovirus infection. TCRdb reanalysed the reads using MiXCR and keeps one entry per CDR3 protein. The sample has approximately 260,000 distinct CDR3 sequences, over 15% seen once. The sequence came from a human donor in good health (CMV status not recorded). Some clones in this sample may be carry-over from other donors' samples. Sequencing used CD8+ T cells from PBMCs.

This chain's CDR3 is CAISESSVAGDDTDTQYF. The CDR3 DNA sequence: TGTGCCATCAGTGAGTCGTCGGTAGCGGGGGACGATACAGATACGCAGTATTTT. V usage is TRBV10-3 and J usage is TRBJ2-3, with 9 nucleotides matching TRBD2. V lost 0 bases to trimming and J lost 3 bases; unmatched junction nucleotides: 10. The CDR3 extends over 18 amino acids. Germline V lookup: CDR1 ENHRY, CDR2 SYGVKD.